These 25 T cell receptor beta chains came from one sample sequenced in a study of blood T cell repertoires in COVID-19. TCRdb keeps only in-frame clones here, not all; method: immunoSEQ multiplex PCR. The sample contains 50,000 to 65,000 clones, around 74% of which appear only once. Material: peripheral blood. The receptors shown here come from a woman between 45 and 60 years old with active or convalescent COVID-19.

This clone was counted a few times. The chain combines TRBV6-5 with TRBJ1-5; a weak D match, TRBD1 (5 bases). The CDR3 runs to 12 residues. Deletions cut 6 bases from V and 9 bases from J, with 12 bases between. Per the germline V gene, CDR1 is MNHEY and CDR2 is SVGAGI. The CDR3 nucleotides read TGTGCCAGCAGCATAAGGGGAGGGCCCCAGCATTTT. It translates to CASSIRGGPQHF.

J is TRBJ2-3 and V is TRBV5-4; 9 bases fit TRBD2. From germline, CDR1 is SGHNT and CDR2 YYREEE (reference sequence). CDR3 length: 15 amino acids. Trimming took 1 base from V and 2 from J; bases not matched to a gene: 2. As DNA, the CDR3 is TGTGCCAGCAGCTTGCGACTAGCGGACACAGATACGCAGTATTTT. It encodes CASSLRLADTDTQYF.

This clone has at least ten counts. The gene calls are TRBV6-5 and TRBJ1-1, with unresolved D. Germline CDR1 and CDR2: MNHEY and SVGAGI. V was cut by 6 bases and J by 0 bases, with 14 bases left in between. The CDR3 covers 15 residues. The CDR3, as DNA: TGTGCCAGCAGCCCCCTGCTAGCCATGAACACTGAAGCTTTCTTT. This gives the protein CASSPLLAMNTEAFF.

This clone came up a few times. The rearrangement links TRBV4-3 to TRBJ2-3, with 7 bases matching TRBD1. V lost 6 bases and J lost 0; bases outside the gene matches: 3. This CDR3 has 14 amino acids. Germline values: CDR1 LGHNA, CDR2 YSLEER. The CDR3, as DNA: TGCGCCAGCAGTAGACAGGGTAGCACAGATACGCAGTATTTT. Amino acids: CASSRQGSTDTQYF.

This clone was seen a single time. V usage is TRBV5-4 and J usage is TRBJ1-4; tentative D call: TRBD1 (5 bases). Germline CDR1 and CDR2: SGHNT and YYREEE (reference sequence). V was pared by 4 bases and J by 2 bases, with 12 bases between. The CDR3 totals 15 residues. CDR3 region: CASSQGGVTNEKLFF. DNA for the CDR3: TGTGCCAGCAGCCAGGGAGGGGTCACTAATGAAAAACTGTTTTTT.

The rearrangement uses TRBV5-4 and TRBJ2-3; 7 bases match TRBD2. This CDR3 is 14 amino acids long. The germline gives CDR1 SGHNT, CDR2 YYREEE (reference sequence). V shed 4 bases and J 0 bases; nucleotides not matched to a gene: 2. The CDR3 loop is CASSRDYSTDTQYF. The CDR3 DNA sequence: TGTGCCAGCAGCCGGGACTACAGCACAGATACGCAGTATTTT.

The chain uses TRBV6-5 and TRBJ1-4; D possibly corresponds to TRBD1 (5 bases). The V end lost 2 bases, the J end lost 3 bases, and 7 bases lay between the germline ends. The germline V gene encodes CDR1 MNHEY and CDR2 SVGAGI. The CDR3 length is 14 residues. CDR3 DNA sequence: TGTGCCAGCAGTTACGTACAGGCTAATGAAAAACTGTTTTTT. It codes for CASSYVQANEKLFF.

The rearrangement joins TRBV27 to TRBJ1-5, with TRBD1 matching 12 bases. Germline trimming cut 4 bases from V and 3 bases from J; bases unmatched to any gene: 13. This CDR3 is 19 amino acids long. CDR1 is MNHEY and CDR2 is SMNVEV in the germline V gene (reference sequence). The chain's CDR3 is CASSYTSGTGGAANQPQHF. The CDR3 DNA reads TGTGCCAGCAGTTACACCTCCGGGACAGGGGGCGCAGCCAATCAGCCCCAGCATTTT.

The J gene is TRBJ1-5, the V gene TRBV20-1, with D tentatively TRBD1 (5 bases). Germline CDR1 DFQATT, CDR2 SNEGSKA (reference sequence). The V end was cut by 3 bases, the J end by 4 bases, with 16 bases between. The CDR3 sequence is 15 residues long. The CDR3 reads CSASRAGWYNQPQHF. The CDR3, as DNA: TGCAGTGCTAGTAGAGCAGGGTGGTATAATCAGCCCCAGCATTTT.

V usage is TRBV11-2 and J usage is TRBJ2-3; D call uncertain. V was shortened by 4 bases and J by 2 bases, with 4 bases between the two germline ends. The CDR3 covers 12 residues. The germline V gene encodes CDR1 SGHAT and CDR2 FQNNGV. The CDR3, as DNA: TGTGCCAGCAGCTCCCTCACAGATACGCAGTATTTT. Translated: CASSSLTDTQYF.

In the case of this clone: A read error may account for a junction end that differs from germline. The CDR3 DNA sequence: TGTGCTAGCAGCTTATCGGGGGGCAGGGAGCAGTTCTTC. Translated: CASSLSGGREQFF. The V gene is TRBV7-7, the J gene TRBJ2-1, with D possibly being TRBD2 (7 bases). CDR1 SSHAT and CDR2 FNYEAQ come from the germline V gene (reference sequence). This CDR3 has 13 residues.

This CDR3 is CASSFGTGATNEKLFF. In nucleotides, the CDR3 is TGTGCCAGCAGCTTCGGGACAGGGGCAACTAATGAAAAACTGTTTTTT. V gene TRBV5-6 combines with J gene TRBJ1-4; 10 nucleotides match TRBD1. V lost 2 bases, J lost 0 bases, and 1 base stayed unmatched. The germline V gene encodes CDR1 SGHDT and CDR2 YYEEEE. CDR3 length: 16 residues.

The chain joins TRBV5-1 to TRBJ2-5; D is possibly TRBD1 (6 bases). Between the trimmed V and J ends, which lost 2 bases and 5 bases, there was a span of 16 bases. CDR3 length: 15 residues. Germline CDR1 and CDR2: SGHRS and YFSETQ. CDR3 sequence reads: CASSFGQSSVETQYF. Here the CDR3 DNA reads TGCGCCAGCAGCTTCGGACAGAGTTCTGTGGAGACCCAGTACTTC.

The J gene is TRBJ2-1, the V gene TRBV11-3, with D unclear. The CDR3 has 16 amino acids. Germline V CDR1 and CDR2: SGHNT, YENEEA. Between the trimmed V and J ends, which lost 4 bases and 4 bases, there was a span of 17 bases. CDR3 nucleotides: TGTGCCAGCAGCTCGGCTAGAGACCACTCGTACAATGAGCAGTTCTTC. Translation: CASSSARDHSYNEQFF.

The chain joins TRBV2 to TRBJ1-2; D is perhaps TRBD1 (5 bases). Germline V gives CDR1 SNHLY, CDR2 FYNNEI. V dropped 6 bases and J dropped 7 bases, with 21 bases sitting between them. The CDR3 has 15 amino acids. Here the CDR3 DNA reads TGTGCCAGCAGGAAACTCAAGGGTCCGGGGGGTGGCTACACCTTC. This translates into CASRKLKGPGGGYTF.

V is TRBV21-1 and J is TRBJ2-7; TRBD1 reflects the table's D call only, with no check against the DNA. TRBV21-1 is a listed pseudogene. CDR3 length: 18 amino acids. CDR3 coding DNA: TGTGCCAGCAGCTCAACACAGGGACAAGGCAACCAGGGCTACGAGCAGTACTTC. Amino acid sequence: CASSSTQGQGNQGYEQYF.

This chain connects TRBV7-3 to TRBJ1-6, with 7 bases fitting TRBD1. V shed 5 bases and J 14 bases; nucleotides not matched to a gene: 9. The CDR3 length is 13 residues. The germline V gene has CDR1 SGHTA and CDR2 FQGTGA. In DNA, the CDR3 is TGTGCCAGCAGCCCAGACAGGGCAAGGGCCCTCCACTTT. It translates to CASSPDRARALHF.

The table lists this clone with a few counts. J is TRBJ1-3 and V is TRBV4-1; TRBD1 might be the D (6 bases). Trimming stripped 2 bases from V and 4 bases from J, with 18 bases between. This CDR3 spans 17 amino acids. Germline lookup yields CDR1 MGHRA and CDR2 YSYEKL. CDR3 coding DNA: TGCGCCAGCAGCCAACCTAGAGAGGGGGTTTCGGGAAACACCATATATTTT. It translates to CASSQPREGVSGNTIYF.

This chain uses TRBV24-1 with TRBJ1-5, with D perhaps matching TRBD1 (6 bases). The V gene lost 4 bases and the J gene lost 3 bases, with 12 bases spanning the gap. Germline lookup yields CDR1 KGHDR and CDR2 SFDVKD. The CDR3 totals 15 residues. CDR3 loop: CATSDAGGANQPQHF. The CDR3 nucleotides are TGTGCCACCAGTGACGCCGGGGGGGCCAATCAGCCCCAGCATTTT.

The chain joins TRBV7-9 to TRBJ2-1, with D possibly being TRBD1 (6 bases). This CDR3 has 12 amino acids. The V gene's germline CDR1 is SEHNR and CDR2 FQNEAQ (reference sequence). V gave up 4 bases and J gave up 6 bases, with 7 bases separating them. In DNA form, the CDR3 reads TGTGCCAGCAGCTGGGACACCAATGAGCAGTTCTTC. This codes for CASSWDTNEQFF.

The rearrangement uses TRBV5-1 and TRBJ2-1; the D gene is possibly TRBD2 (6 bases). The CDR3 contains 15 residues. V lost 7 bases to trimming and J lost 0 bases, with 14 bases between them. Germline assignment: CDR1 SGHRS and CDR2 YFSETQ. CDR3 loop: CASAPTGGSYNEQFF. CDR3 bases: TGCGCCAGCGCTCCGACCGGGGGCTCCTACAATGAGCAGTTCTTC.

This rearrangement joins TRBV20-1 to TRBJ1-2; D remains unclear. The ends were cut back, 3 bases at V and 8 bases at J, with 10 bases in the middle. This CDR3 contains 11 residues. Germline V gives CDR1 DFQATT, CDR2 SNEGSKA (reference sequence). The CDR3 DNA reads as TGCAGTGCTAGGGAAATCGGGGGCTACACCTTC. Amino acids: CSAREIGGYTF.

On this clone: It is unclear where the CDR3 begins or ends on the DNA, so no DNA is shown, and the CDR3 is as TCRdb lists it. The chain recombines TRBV19 with TRBJ2-5; TRBD2 is the table's D call and was not checked against the DNA. Germline V gene lookup returns CDR1 LNHDA and CDR2 SQIVND (reference sequence). Inclusive of both ends, the CDR3 amounts to 15 amino acids. CDR3 amino acids: CASRSVGPGVETQYF.

This chain connects TRBV10-3 to TRBJ2-1; the D is unclear. This CDR3 is 11 amino acids long. The V gene's germline CDR1 is ENHRY and CDR2 SYGVKD. The V end lost 3 bases, the J end lost 6 bases, and 3 bases lay between the germline ends. The chain's CDR3 is CAISDINEQFF. The CDR3 DNA follows: TGTGCCATCAGTGACATCAATGAGCAGTTCTTC.

DNA of the CDR3: TGTGCCAGCAGCTTAGCGGCAGCTAACTATGGCTACACCTTC. It encodes CASSLAAANYGYTF. The rearrangement links TRBV7-8 to TRBJ1-2, with D uncertain. Trimming left V 0 bases short and J 0 bases short, with 5 bases between. In germline, CDR1 is SGHVS, CDR2 FQNEAQ. The CDR3 loop spans 14 amino acids.